The subject of this entry is one TCR beta chain. Original processing notes: Nucleated cell number was recorded as an estimate derived from reference gene primer amplification. Clones were sequenced by immunoSEQ multiplex PCR, and TCRdb holds only the in-frame ones, with some missing. Clone size and V and J calls were adopted from that table, with D and trimming inferred from the DNA. The sample includes nearly 200,000 clones, 86% of them seen just once. These data come from a study of blood T cell repertoires in COVID-19. Study as a whole: Researchers got acute and convalescent COVID-19 samples from the United States, Italy and Spain. From T cells, B-cell-depleted T cells, or PBMCs came the material, which was cDNA or gDNA.

Between the trimmed V and J ends, which lost 1 base and 0 bases, there was a span of 13 bases. CDR1 SGHDT and CDR2 YYEEEE come from the germline V gene. The CDR3 length is 16 residues. The sequencing input was peripheral blood. This sequence originates from a woman in her 70s with acute or convalescent COVID-19. V is TRBV5-6 and J is TRBJ1-1; the D gene is possibly TRBD1 (5 bases). The CDR3 is CASSLWGGTLNTEAFF. CDR3 bases: TGTGCCAGCAGCTTGTGGGGAGGGACCTTGAACACTGAAGCTTTCTTT. The whole variable domain, filled in from reference TRBV5-6 and TRBJ1-1, reads DAGVTQSPTHLIKTRGQQVTLRCSPKSGHDTVSWYQQALGQGPQFIFQYYEEEERQRGNFPDRFSGHQFPNYSSELNVNALLLGDSALYLCASSLWGGTLNTEAFFGQGTRLTVV.